Each of the 26 T cell receptor beta chains below was sequenced from the same sample in a study of blood T cell repertoires in COVID-19. Produced via immunoSEQ multiplex PCR; TCRdb's table is partial and in-frame only. The table has about 260,000 clones, 87% seen once; the top ten hold about 1.6%. The specimen was peripheral blood. These receptors came from a woman aged 40 to 49 who had recovered from COVID-19.

V usage is TRBV2 and J usage is TRBJ2-1; perhaps TRBD2 as D (7 bases). The germline V gene has CDR1 SNHLY and CDR2 FYNNEI. With 7 bases removed from V and 4 bases from J, the gap between germline ends came to 14 bases. CDR3 length: 14 amino acids. The CDR3 loop is CASTRGGAYNEQFF. The CDR3 DNA reads TGTGCCAGCACGAGGGGGGGAGCATACAATGAGCAGTTCTTC.

The rearrangement uses TRBV30 and TRBJ1-3; D not resolved. V shed 2 bases and J shed 4 bases, with 6 bases lying between them. The CDR3 runs to 12 residues. Germline assignment: CDR1 GTSNPN and CDR2 SVGIG (reference sequence). The CDR3 DNA sequence: TGTGCCTGGAGTTACAGAGGAAACACCATATATTTT. The encoded protein is CAWSYRGNTIYF. Full variable domain (outside the CDR3, taken from reference TRBV30 and TRBJ1-3): SQTIHQWPATLVQPVGSPLSLECTVEGTSNPNLYWYRQAAGRGLQLLFYSVGIGQISSEVPQNLSASRPQDRQFILSSKKLLLSDSGFYLCAWSYRGNTIYFGEGSWLTVV.

The V and J genes are TRBV6-1 and TRBJ2-3, with TRBD2 matching over 9 bases. The V gene end was trimmed by 3 bases and the J gene end by 1 base; junction bases not matched to a gene: 8. The length of the CDR3 is 17 residues. Germline CDR1 MNHNS, CDR2 SASEGT. Written as DNA, the CDR3 is TGTGCCAGCAGTGACTTTATAGAGCGGGGGGGCACAGATACGCAGTATTTT. Translated: CASSDFIERGGTDTQYF.

This clone has only one observation. This chain connects TRBV3-1 (or the pseudogene TRBV3-2) to TRBJ1-4; tentative D call: TRBD1 (5 bases). Germline CDR1 LGHDT, CDR2 YNNKEL (reference sequence). V was clipped by 1 base and J by 2 bases, with 8 bases between them. This CDR3 region has 15 residues. Here the CDR3 reads CASSQVSGTNEKLFF. In nucleotides, the CDR3 is TGTGCCAGCAGCCAAGTTTCAGGGACTAATGAAAAACTGTTTTTT.

This clone appeared a single time. This chain links TRBV5-1 with TRBJ1-3, with D unclear. Deletions cut 1 base from V and 0 bases from J, with 5 bases between. This CDR3 has 14 amino acids. Germline assignment: CDR1 SGHRS and CDR2 YFSETQ. The CDR3 sequence is CASSLYYSGNTIYF. The CDR3 DNA reads as TGCGCCAGCAGCTTGTACTACTCTGGAAACACCATATATTTT.

This sequence joins TRBV11-3 and TRBJ2-7; 7 bases fit TRBD1. The V gene end was trimmed by 5 bases and the J gene end by 5 bases; junction bases not matched to a gene: 9. This CDR3 spans 14 amino acids. Germline V gene sequence: CDR1 SGHNT, CDR2 YENEEA. CDR3 protein: CASSGKGGPNEQYF. The CDR3 DNA reads TGTGCCAGCAGCGGTAAAGGGGGCCCAAACGAGCAGTACTTC.

This clone has more than one count but fewer than ten. The gene calls are TRBV30 and TRBJ1-1; D is possibly TRBD1 (6 bases). CDR3 length equals 13 residues. Trimming removed 7 bases at V and 5 bases at J, with 17 bases between. Per the germline V gene, CDR1 is GTSNPN and CDR2 is SVGIG (reference sequence). CDR3: CASSWGLGTEAFF. CDR3 sequence (DNA): TGTGCCTCCTCCTGGGGGCTAGGGACTGAAGCTTTCTTT.

The chain couples TRBV2 to TRBJ2-3, with 7 nucleotides matching TRBD1. CDR3 length: 14 amino acids. The V gene end was trimmed by 8 bases and the J gene end by 2 bases; junction bases not matched to a gene: 7. The germline CDR1 and CDR2 sequences are SNHLY and FYNNEI. DNA for the CDR3: TGTGCCAGCGGAAGACAGGGTAACACAGATACGCAGTATTTT. Translating it yields CASGRQGNTDTQYF.

V and J are TRBV5-1 and TRBJ2-3; D is unclear. The CDR3 has 13 amino acids. The germline V and J ends were trimmed by 2 bases and 2 bases, with 6 bases remaining between them. Germline V gene data show CDR1 as SGHRS and CDR2 as YFSETQ. The CDR3 sequence is CASSFGYTDTQYF. As DNA, the CDR3 is TGCGCCAGCAGCTTCGGGTACACAGATACGCAGTATTTT.

V usage is TRBV23-1 and J usage is TRBJ1-2; maybe TRBD1 (6 bases). TRBV23-1 is given ORF status, its function remaining uncertain. The V end lost 8 bases, the J end lost 2 bases, and 12 bases lay between the germline ends. The CDR3 has 13 residues. As DNA, the CDR3 is TGCGCCAGCCTAAAGGGACAAAACTATGGCTACACCTTC. It is translated as CASLKGQNYGYTF.

This clone has only one observation. The V call is TRBV27, the J call TRBJ1-1; a possible D gene is TRBD1 (5 bases). Deletions cut 5 bases from V and 3 bases from J, with 19 bases between. This CDR3 spans 16 amino acids. From germline, CDR1 is MNHEY and CDR2 SMNVEV (reference sequence). CDR3 nucleotides: TGTGCCAGCAGTGACGAACCTCGGGGGGGGTACACTGAAGCTTTCTTT. This sequence encodes CASSDEPRGGYTEAFF.

This chain links TRBV7-2 with TRBJ1-2; D is perhaps TRBD1 (6 bases). The CDR3 consists of 14 residues. Germline CDR1 reads SGHTA; CDR2 reads FQGNSA. Trimming took off 4 bases at V and 8 bases at J, with 17 bases between the two ends. This chain's CDR3 is CASSSLGGRSGYTF. Here the CDR3 DNA reads TGTGCCAGCAGCTCCCTGGGGGGGCGCTCCGGCTACACCTTC.

This chain joins TRBV5-6 and TRBJ1-2; D call uncertain. V shed 2 bases and J shed 2 bases, with 7 bases lying between them. Germline CDR1 and CDR2: SGHDT and YYEEEE. The CDR3 length is 13 residues. CDR3 sequence (DNA): TGTGCCAGCAGCTTATTCGCGAACTATGGCTACACCTTC. Protein sequence: CASSLFANYGYTF.

The chain joins TRBV5-8 to TRBJ1-5; D remains ambiguous. CDR3 length equals 14 residues. V was shortened by 0 bases and J by 4 bases, with 8 bases between the two germline ends. CDR1 is SGHTS, CDR2 YDEGEE, per germline. CDR3 region: CASSLGQNNQPQHF. In DNA form, the CDR3 reads TGTGCCAGCAGCTTGGGTCAGAATAATCAGCCCCAGCATTTT.

The chain carries TRBV7-3 and TRBJ2-3; TRBD2 matches at 10 bases. V shed 5 bases, J shed 4 bases, and the junction held 6 bases outside the gene matches. Germline V gene data show CDR1 as SGHTA and CDR2 as FQGTGA. CDR3 length equals 15 residues. CDR3 nucleotides: TGTGCCAGCAGCCGACGGCTAGCGGGGGCAGATACGCAGTATTTT. Translation gives CASSRRLAGADTQYF.

This sequence joins TRBV10-3 and TRBJ1-1; possible D gene TRBD1, 5 bases. The CDR3 contains 15 residues. CDR1 is ENHRY, CDR2 SYGVKD, per germline. V was pared by 4 bases and J by 6 bases, with 18 bases between. The CDR3 loop reads CAISVLWTGGSEAFF. CDR3 DNA sequence: TGTGCCATCAGTGTATTGTGGACGGGGGGATCTGAAGCTTTCTTT.

The rearrangement links TRBV9 to TRBJ2-1; the match to TRBD2 covers 9 bases. J was trimmed by 8 bases and V by 4 bases; bases with no gene match: 13. Germline V lookup: CDR1 SGDLS, CDR2 YYNGEE. This CDR3 comprises 16 residues. The DNA for the CDR3 is TGTGCCAGCAGCATGCGGGGGGGCCTGTTTGTCGATGAGCAGTTCTTC. Its protein is CASSMRGGLFVDEQFF.

This clone has only a few counts. J is TRBJ2-7 and V is TRBV2; possibly TRBD2 for D (6 bases). This CDR3 region has 12 residues. Germline CDR1 and CDR2: SNHLY and FYNNEI. The V end was cut by 6 bases, the J end by 6 bases, with 12 bases between. The CDR3 nucleotides are TGTGCCAGCAGGGAGGGACCGCGCGAGCAGTACTTC. Translating it yields CASREGPREQYF.

The V and J genes are TRBV2 and TRBJ1-3, with D possibly matching TRBD1 (6 bases). V dropped 5 bases and J dropped 2 bases, with 13 bases sitting between them. Germline CDR1 and CDR2: SNHLY and FYNNEI. The CDR3 covers 15 residues. Here the CDR3 reads CASSSSGGPGNTIYF. Here the CDR3 DNA reads TGTGCCAGCAGTTCATCGGGGGGCCCTGGAAACACCATATATTTT.

In regard to this clone: Germline and junction disagree at one end, which may indicate a read error. The genes are TRBV18 and TRBJ1-3, with D tentatively TRBD1 (6 bases). Germline V gene sequence: CDR1 KGHSH, CDR2 LQKENI. This CDR3 is built from 15 residues. The CDR3 DNA sequence: TGTGCCAGCTCCCCACTGGGGGCTCCTGGAAACACCATATATTTT. It specifies CASSPLGAPGNTIYF.

The table lists this clone with a count of one. The chain couples TRBV5-1 to TRBJ2-7, with TRBD1 matching 9 bases. CDR1 and CDR2 from the germline V gene are SGHRS and YFSETQ. The CDR3 contains 13 residues. The junction had 3 bases not matched to a gene; V was cut back by 7 bases and J by 1 base. The CDR3 DNA sequence: TGCGCCAGCCACAGGGGGCCTTCCTACGAGCAGTACTTC. Translation gives CASHRGPSYEQYF.

The V gene is TRBV2, the J gene TRBJ2-7; a weak D match, TRBD2 (5 bases). This CDR3 has 15 amino acids. The V and J ends lost 6 bases and 3 bases respectively, with 18 bases between them. Germline V gives CDR1 SNHLY, CDR2 FYNNEI. The DNA of the CDR3 is TGTGCCAGCAGAATGCTGACCCTACGGGGCTACGAGCAGTACTTC. Translated: CASRMLTLRGYEQYF.

This clone appeared once. The chain couples TRBV4-3 to TRBJ2-3, with D possibly being TRBD1 (5 bases). There are 16 residues in the CDR3. With 0 bases removed from V and 5 bases from J, the gap between germline ends came to 15 bases. Germline V CDR1 and CDR2: LGHNA, YSLEER. The CDR3 sequence: CASSQDVGPPGDTQYF. CDR3 nucleotide sequence: TGCGCCAGCAGCCAAGATGTGGGGCCCCCGGGAGATACGCAGTATTTT.

This clone has just one count. The chain couples TRBV14 to TRBJ2-7, with 9 bases matching TRBD1. CDR1 is SGHDN, CDR2 FVKESK, per germline. The CDR3 is made up of 13 amino acids. Losses at the gene ends were 8 bases for V and 6 bases for J; bases not matched to a gene: 8. The CDR3 nucleotides read TGTGCCAGCGGCCTGGACAGGGGAGGCGAGCAGTACTTC. It is translated as CASGLDRGGEQYF.

The chain couples TRBV29-1 to TRBJ1-2; TRBD1 matches 7 bases. Looked up from germline, CDR1 is SQVTM and CDR2 is ANQGSEA. Trimming at V came to 7 bases and at J to 3 bases, leaving 8 bases not matched to a gene. CDR3 length: 13 amino acids. The CDR3 DNA follows: TGCAGCGCCCGGACAGGTCTGTACTATGGCTACACCTTC. Translating it yields CSARTGLYYGYTF.

Turning to this clone: At one of its ends the junction is not consistent with the germline gene, which may arise from a read error. This chain joins TRBV25-1 and TRBJ1-2, with TRBD1 as a possible D gene (5 bases). The CDR3 is 9 amino acids. Germline V CDR1 and CDR2: MGHDK, SYGVNS. CDR3 region: CASNPRAIF. The DNA of the CDR3 is TGTGCCAGCAATCCCAGGGCTATTTTC.